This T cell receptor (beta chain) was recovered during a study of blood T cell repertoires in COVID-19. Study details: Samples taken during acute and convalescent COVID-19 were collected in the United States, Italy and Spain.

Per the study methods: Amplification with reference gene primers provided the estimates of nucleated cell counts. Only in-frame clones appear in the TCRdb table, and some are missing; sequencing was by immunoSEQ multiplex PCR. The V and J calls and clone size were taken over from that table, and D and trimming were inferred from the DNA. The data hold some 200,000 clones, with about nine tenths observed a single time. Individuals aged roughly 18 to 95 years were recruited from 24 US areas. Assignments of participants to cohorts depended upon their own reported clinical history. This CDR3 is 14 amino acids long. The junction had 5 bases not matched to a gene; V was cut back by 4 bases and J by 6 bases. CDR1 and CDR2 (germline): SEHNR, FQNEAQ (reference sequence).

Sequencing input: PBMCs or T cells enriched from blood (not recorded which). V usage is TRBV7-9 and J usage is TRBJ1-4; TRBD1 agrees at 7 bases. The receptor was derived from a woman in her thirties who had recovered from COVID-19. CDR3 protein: CASSSDRVYEKLFF. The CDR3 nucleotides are TGTGCCAGCAGCTCCGACAGGGTATATGAAAAACTGTTTTTT.